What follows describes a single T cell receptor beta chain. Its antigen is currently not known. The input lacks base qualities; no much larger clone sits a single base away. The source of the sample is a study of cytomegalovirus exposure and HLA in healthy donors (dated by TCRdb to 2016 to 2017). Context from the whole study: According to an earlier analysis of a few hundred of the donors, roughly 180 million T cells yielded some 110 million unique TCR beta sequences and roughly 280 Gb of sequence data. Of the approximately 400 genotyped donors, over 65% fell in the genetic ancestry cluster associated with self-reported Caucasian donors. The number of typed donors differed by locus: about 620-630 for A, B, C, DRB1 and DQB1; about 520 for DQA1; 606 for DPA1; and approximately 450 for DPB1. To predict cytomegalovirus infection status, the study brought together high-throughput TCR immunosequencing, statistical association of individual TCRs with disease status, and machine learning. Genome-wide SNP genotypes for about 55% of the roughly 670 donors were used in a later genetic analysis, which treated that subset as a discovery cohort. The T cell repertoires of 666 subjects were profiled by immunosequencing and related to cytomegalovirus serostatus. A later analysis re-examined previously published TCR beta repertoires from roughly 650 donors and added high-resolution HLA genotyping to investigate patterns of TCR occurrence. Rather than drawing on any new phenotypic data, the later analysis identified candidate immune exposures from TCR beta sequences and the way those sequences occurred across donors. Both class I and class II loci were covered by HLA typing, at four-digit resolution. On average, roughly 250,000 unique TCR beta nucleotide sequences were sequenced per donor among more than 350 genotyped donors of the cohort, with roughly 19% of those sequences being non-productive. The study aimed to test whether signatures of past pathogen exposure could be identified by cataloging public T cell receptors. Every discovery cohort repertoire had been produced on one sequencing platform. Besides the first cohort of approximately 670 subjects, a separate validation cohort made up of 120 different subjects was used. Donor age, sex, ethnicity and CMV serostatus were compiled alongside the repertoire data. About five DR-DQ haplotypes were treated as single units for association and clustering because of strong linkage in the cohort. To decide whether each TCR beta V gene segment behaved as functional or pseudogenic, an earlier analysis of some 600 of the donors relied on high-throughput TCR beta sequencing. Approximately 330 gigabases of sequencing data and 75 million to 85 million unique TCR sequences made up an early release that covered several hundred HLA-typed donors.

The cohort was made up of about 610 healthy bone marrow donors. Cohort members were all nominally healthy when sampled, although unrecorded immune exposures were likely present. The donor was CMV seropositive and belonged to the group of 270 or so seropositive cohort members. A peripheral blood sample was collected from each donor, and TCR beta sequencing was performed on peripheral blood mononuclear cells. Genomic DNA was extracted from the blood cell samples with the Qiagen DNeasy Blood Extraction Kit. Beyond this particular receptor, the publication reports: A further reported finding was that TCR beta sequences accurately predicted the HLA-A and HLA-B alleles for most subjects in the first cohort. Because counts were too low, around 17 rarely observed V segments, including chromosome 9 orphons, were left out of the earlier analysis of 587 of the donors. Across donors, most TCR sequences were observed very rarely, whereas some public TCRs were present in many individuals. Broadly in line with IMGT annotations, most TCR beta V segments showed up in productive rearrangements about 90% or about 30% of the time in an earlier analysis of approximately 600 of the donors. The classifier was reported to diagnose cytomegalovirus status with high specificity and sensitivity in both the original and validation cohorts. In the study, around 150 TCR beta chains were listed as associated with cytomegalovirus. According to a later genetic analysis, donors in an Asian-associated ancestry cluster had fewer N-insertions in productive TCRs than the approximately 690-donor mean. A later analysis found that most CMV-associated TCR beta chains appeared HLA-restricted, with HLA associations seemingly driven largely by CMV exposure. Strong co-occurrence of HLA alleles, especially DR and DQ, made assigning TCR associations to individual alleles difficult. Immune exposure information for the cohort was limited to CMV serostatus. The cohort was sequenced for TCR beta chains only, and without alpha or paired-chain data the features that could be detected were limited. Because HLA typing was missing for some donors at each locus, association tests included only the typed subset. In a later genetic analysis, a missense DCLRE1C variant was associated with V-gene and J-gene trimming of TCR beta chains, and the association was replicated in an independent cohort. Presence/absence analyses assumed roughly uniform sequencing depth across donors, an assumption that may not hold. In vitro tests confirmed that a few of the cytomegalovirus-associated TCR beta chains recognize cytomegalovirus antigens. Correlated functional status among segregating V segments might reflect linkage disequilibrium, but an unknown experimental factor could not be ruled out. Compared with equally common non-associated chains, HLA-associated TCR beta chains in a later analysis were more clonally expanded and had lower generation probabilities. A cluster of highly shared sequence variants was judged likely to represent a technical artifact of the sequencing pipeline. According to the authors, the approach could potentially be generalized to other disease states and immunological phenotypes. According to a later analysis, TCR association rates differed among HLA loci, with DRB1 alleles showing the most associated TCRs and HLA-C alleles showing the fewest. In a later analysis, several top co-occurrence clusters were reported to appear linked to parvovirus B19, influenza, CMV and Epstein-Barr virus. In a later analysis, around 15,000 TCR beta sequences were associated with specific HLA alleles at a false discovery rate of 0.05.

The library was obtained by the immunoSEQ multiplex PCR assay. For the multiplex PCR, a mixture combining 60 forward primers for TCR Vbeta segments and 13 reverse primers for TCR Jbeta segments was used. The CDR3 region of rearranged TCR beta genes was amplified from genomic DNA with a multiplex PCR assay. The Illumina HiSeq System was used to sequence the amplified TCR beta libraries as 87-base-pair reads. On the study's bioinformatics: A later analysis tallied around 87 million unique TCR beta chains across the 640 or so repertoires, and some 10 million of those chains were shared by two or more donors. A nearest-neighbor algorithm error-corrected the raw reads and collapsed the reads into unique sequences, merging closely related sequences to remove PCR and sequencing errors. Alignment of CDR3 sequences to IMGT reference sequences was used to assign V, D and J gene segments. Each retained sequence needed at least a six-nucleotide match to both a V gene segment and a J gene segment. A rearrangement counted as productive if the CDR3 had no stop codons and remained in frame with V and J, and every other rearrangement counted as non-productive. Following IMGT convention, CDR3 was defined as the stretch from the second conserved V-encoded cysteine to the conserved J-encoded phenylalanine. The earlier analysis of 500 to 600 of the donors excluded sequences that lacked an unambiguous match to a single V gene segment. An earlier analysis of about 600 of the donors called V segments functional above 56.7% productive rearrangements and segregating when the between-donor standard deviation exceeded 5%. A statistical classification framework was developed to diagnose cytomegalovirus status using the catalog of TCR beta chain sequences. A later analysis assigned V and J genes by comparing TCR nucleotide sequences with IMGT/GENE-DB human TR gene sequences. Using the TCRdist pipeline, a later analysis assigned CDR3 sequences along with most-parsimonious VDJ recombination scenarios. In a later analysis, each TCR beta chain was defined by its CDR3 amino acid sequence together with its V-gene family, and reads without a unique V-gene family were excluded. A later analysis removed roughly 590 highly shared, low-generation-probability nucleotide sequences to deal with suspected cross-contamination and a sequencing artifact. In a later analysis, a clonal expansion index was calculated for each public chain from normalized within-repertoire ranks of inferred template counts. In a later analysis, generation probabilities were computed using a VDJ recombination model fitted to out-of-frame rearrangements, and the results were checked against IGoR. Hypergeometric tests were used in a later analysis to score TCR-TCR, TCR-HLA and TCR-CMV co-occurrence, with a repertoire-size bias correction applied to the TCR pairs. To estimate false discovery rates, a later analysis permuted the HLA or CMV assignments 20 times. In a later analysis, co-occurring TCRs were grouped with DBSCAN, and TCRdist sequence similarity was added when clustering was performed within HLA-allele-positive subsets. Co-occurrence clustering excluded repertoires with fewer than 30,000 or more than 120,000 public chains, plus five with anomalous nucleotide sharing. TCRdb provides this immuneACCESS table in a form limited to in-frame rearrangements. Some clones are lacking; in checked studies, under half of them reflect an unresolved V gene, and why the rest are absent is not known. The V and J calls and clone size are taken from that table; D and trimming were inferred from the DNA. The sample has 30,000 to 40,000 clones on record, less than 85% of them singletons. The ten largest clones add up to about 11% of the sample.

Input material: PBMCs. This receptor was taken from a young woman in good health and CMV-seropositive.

The DNA sequence is TGTGCCAGCAGCAACCGGGACAGGGGCTACGAGCAGTACTTC. Translated, this is CASSNRDRGYEQYF. The sequence links TRBV7-6 to TRBJ2-7; a stretch of 10 junction bases matches TRBD1. The CDR3 goes from the cysteine to the phenylalanine over 14 residues. The CDR3 DNA has 42 bases and is translated from base 1. For CDR1 and CDR2, the germline V gene lists SGHVS and FNYEAQ. The V end gives up 5 bases and the J end 3 bases, leaving 4 bases in the junction not matched to a gene. Extended through the reference TRBV7-6 and TRBJ2-7 proteins, this CDR3 yields the full variable domain: GAGVSQSPRYKVTKRGQDVALRCDPISGHVSLYWYRQALGQGPEFLTYFNYEAQQDKSGLPNDRFSAERPEGSISTLTIQRTEQRDSAMYRCASSNRDRGYEQYFGPGTRLTVT.